This TCR beta chain is from a study of T-cell memory formation after mild COVID-19. Study results and limitations: Mainly CM and EM harbored the contracting CD4+ clones; mainly EMRA harbored the CD8+ ones. SARS-CoV-2 specificity of second-wave clones peaking day 37 was unconfirmed. Researchers found some responding clones in pre-infection memory, a sign that cross-reactive memory joined.

This clonotype appeared a few times. Its antigen is unidentified. A single record per CDR3 protein comes from TCRdb applying MiXCR to the 5' RACE reads. The sample lists 150,000 to 200,000 distinct CDR3 sequences, around 13% occurring once. The length of the CDR3 is 14 residues. Germline V gives CDR1 SGHTA, CDR2 FQGNSA. V lost 5 bases to trimming and J lost 0 bases, with 11 bases between them. The chain links TRBV7-2 to TRBJ2-7; D gene ambiguous. The receptor was derived from an adult woman who had mild COVID-19 (a few samples of this study predate the infection). Cell type and time point are not known. The sample taken for sequencing was PBMCs or a T cell subset sorted from them (not recorded which). CDR3 in amino acids: CASSAAGISYEQYF. The CDR3 DNA reads as TGTGCCAGCAGCGCGGCAGGTATCTCCTACGAGCAGTACTTC. The full variable domain, its missing parts supplied by reference TRBV7-2 and TRBJ2-7, is GAGVSQSPSNKVTEKGKDVELRCDPISGHTALYWYRQSLGQGLEFLIYFQGNSAPDKSGLPSDRFSAERTGGSVSTLTIQRTQQEDSAVYLCASSAAGISYEQYFGPGTRLTVT.